This T cell receptor beta chain came from a study of blood T cell repertoires in COVID-19. Study information: PBMCs, B-cell-depleted T cells, or T cells provided the cDNA or gDNA that made up the material.

Only in-frame clones appear in the TCRdb table, and some are missing; sequencing was by immunoSEQ multiplex PCR. Among 190,000 or so clones listed, about 83% were seen once. Looked up from germline, CDR1 is SGHTA and CDR2 is FQGNSA. The CDR3 sequence is 13 residues long. The V and J ends lost 10 bases and 6 bases respectively, with 15 bases between them. The sequence was obtained from a woman aged 18-35 years who had recovered from COVID-19. The material sequenced was peripheral blood. The rearrangement joins TRBV7-2 to TRBJ1-4; D unresolved. The CDR3 coding sequence is TGTGCCACCAGTCGAGCCGTGGATGAAAAACTGTTTTTT. Its translation: CATSRAVDEKLFF.